These 20 T cell receptor beta chains were sequenced from one sample in a study of CD8+ T cells in alopecia areata. Sequencing templates came from extracted RNA that was reverse transcribed into cDNA. Produced via immunoSEQ multiplex PCR; TCRdb's table is partial and in-frame only. This sample carries about 150,000 clones, approximately 53% of them seen once, and the ten largest clones take approximately 19%. The sequenced sample was CD8+ T cells sorted from blood, obtained at week 0. The receptors were gathered from a human donor with alopecia areata.

The V and J genes are TRBV13 and TRBJ1-2; 8 bases match TRBD1. Germline V gene sequence: CDR1 PRHDT, CDR2 FYEKMQ (reference sequence). The CDR3 runs 14 residues. V was clipped by 0 bases and J by 8 bases; unmatched bases: 5. CDR3 sequence reads: CASSLGTGAEGYTF. The DNA of the CDR3 is TGTGCCAGCAGCTTAGGGACAGGGGCTGAAGGCTACACCTTC.

This clone was observed a few times. The gene calls are TRBV2 and TRBJ2-1; 16 bases map to TRBD2. With 7 bases clipped from V and 8 bases from J, the junction kept 8 bases outside the gene matches. The germline CDR1 and CDR2 sequences are SNHLY and FYNNEI. The CDR3 loop spans 16 amino acids. The CDR3 DNA reads TGTGCCAGCACGGGGACTAGCGGGGGGGCCGCGGATGAGCAGTTCTTC. Its protein is CASTGTSGGAADEQFF. The variable domain in full, completed from reference TRBV2 and TRBJ2-1, reads EPEVTQTPSHQVTQMGQEVILRCVPISNHLYFYWYRQILGQKVEFLVSFYNNEISEKSEIFDDQFSVERPDGSNFTLKIRSTKLEDSAMYFCASTGTSGGAADEQFFGPGTRLTVL.

Only a few counts were recorded for this clone. The chain joins TRBV14 to TRBJ1-1; D not resolved. The germline gives CDR1 SGHDN, CDR2 FVKESK. Trimming removed 1 base at V and 3 bases at J, with 12 bases between. CDR3 length: 15 amino acids. Here the CDR3 reads CASSQVPDGYTEAFF. The DNA for the CDR3 is TGTGCCAGCAGCCAAGTTCCCGATGGGTACACTGAAGCTTTCTTT.

The rearrangement joins TRBV29-1 to TRBJ2-7, with D possibly matching TRBD1 (6 bases). Per germline, CDR1 SQVTM and CDR2 ANQGSEA. Deletions cut 7 bases from V and 4 bases from J, with 23 bases between. The CDR3 is made up of 15 amino acids. This chain's CDR3 is CSELRDTHSRYEQYF. CDR3 in DNA: TGCAGCGAGCTCCGGGACACCCATTCCCGTTACGAGCAGTACTTC.

V gene TRBV10-2 combines with J gene TRBJ1-5; the D gene is possibly TRBD1 (5 bases). This CDR3 is 14 amino acids long. From germline, CDR1 is WSHSY and CDR2 SAAADI. Trimming took 6 bases from V and 4 from J, leaving 13 bases between them. This CDR3 is CASSEQVRNQPQHF. In DNA, the CDR3 is TGCGCCAGCAGCGAACAGGTGAGGAATCAGCCCCAGCATTTT.

In its sample, this clone ranks as medium-sized (0.01 to 0.1%). CDR3 protein: CASSLGDSYEQFF. The CDR3 bases are TGTGCCAGCAGCTTAGGGGACAGCTATGAGCAGTTCTTC. J is TRBJ2-1 and V is TRBV7-3; 7 nucleotides match TRBD1. This CDR3 has 13 amino acids. The germline gives CDR1 SGHTA, CDR2 FQGTGA. The V segment lost 2 bases and the J segment 8 bases; nucleotides outside the gene matches: 3.

This chain links TRBV30 with TRBJ2-1; maybe TRBD2 (7 bases). CDR1 is GTSNPN, CDR2 SVGIG, per germline (reference sequence). This CDR3 has 10 amino acids. Trimming pared 7 bases from V and 10 bases from J, leaving 11 bases between. CDR3 amino acids: CALGGGEQFF. CDR3 nucleotides: TGTGCCTTAGGGGGGGGCGAGCAGTTCTTC.

Only a few counts were recorded for this clone. This chain joins TRBV29-1 and TRBJ2-7, with 9 bases that match TRBD1. V lost 4 bases to trimming and J lost 3 bases; unmatched junction nucleotides: 4. Germline loops: CDR1 SQVTM, CDR2 ANQGSEA. This CDR3 is 13 amino acids long. CDR3 DNA: TGCAGCGTTGTACAGGGGGCTTACTACGAGCAGTACTTC. Translating it yields CSVVQGAYYEQYF.

This chain joins TRBV11-2 and TRBJ2-5; possibly TRBD2 for D (5 bases). This CDR3 region has 14 residues. CDR1 SGHAT and CDR2 FQNNGV come from the germline V gene. The V gene lost 3 bases and the J gene lost 10 bases, with 18 bases spanning the gap. The DNA of the CDR3 is TGTGCCAGCAGCTTCCGTAACGGGAATAGCATCCAGTACTTC. Translation: CASSFRNGNSIQYF. Using reference TRBV11-2 and TRBJ2-5 for the parts outside the CDR3, the full variable domain is EAGVAQSPRYKIIEKRQSVAFWCNPISGHATLYWYQQILGQGPKLLIQFQNNGVVDDSQLPKDRFSAERLKGVDSTLKIQPAKLEDSAVYLCASSFRNGNSIQYFGPGTRLLVL.

The chain joins TRBV4-1 to TRBJ1-1, with a tentative D call TRBD1 (5 bases). Germline values: CDR1 MGHRA, CDR2 YSYEKL. The CDR3 is 15 amino acids. With 0 bases removed from V and 4 bases from J, the gap between germline ends came to 12 bases. The CDR3, as DNA: TGCGCCAGCAGCCAAGACCCAGGTGGGGGCACTGAAGCTTTCTTT. Its translation: CASSQDPGGGTEAFF.

The rearrangement uses TRBV29-1 and TRBJ2-5; D gene uncertain. The germline V gene encodes CDR1 SQVTM and CDR2 ANQGSEA. The CDR3 sequence is 13 residues long. Trimming shortened V by 3 bases and J by 5 bases, and 13 bases separated the two germline ends. Written as DNA, the CDR3 is TGCAGCGTTGATTATCGCGGTGAGGAGACCCAGTACTTC. Amino acid sequence: CSVDYRGEETQYF.

This clone was picked up a small number of times. V gene TRBV4-1 combines with J gene TRBJ2-1; 10 positions agree with TRBD2. Germline V gives CDR1 MGHRA, CDR2 YSYEKL. The CDR3 has 13 residues. The trim removed 8 bases at V and 6 bases at J, leaving 4 bases unmatched. The CDR3 here is CASGSGGVNEQFF. CDR3 sequence (DNA): TGCGCCAGCGGGAGCGGGGGGGTCAATGAGCAGTTCTTC.

V and J are TRBV4-3 and TRBJ2-3; tentative D call: TRBD2 (8 bases). Trimming took off 10 bases at V and 0 bases at J, with 17 bases between the two ends. This CDR3 has 15 amino acids. CDR1 is LGHNA and CDR2 is YSLEER in the germline V gene. CDR3 DNA sequence: TGCGCCACCCCGGGAGGGGGCCTTAGCACAGATACGCAGTATTTT. Translating gives CATPGGGLSTDTQYF.

This clone has just a few counts. This rearrangement joins TRBV7-9 to TRBJ1-1; D is possibly TRBD1 (6 bases). This CDR3 spans 14 amino acids. Trimming removed 1 base at V and 4 bases at J, with 10 bases between. Germline CDR1 reads SEHNR; CDR2 reads FQNEAQ (reference sequence). The CDR3 sequence: CASSLGGGGTEAFF. The CDR3 DNA reads TGTGCCAGCAGCTTAGGGGGAGGGGGCACTGAAGCTTTCTTT.

The gene calls are TRBV27 and TRBJ2-2; no clear D. CDR1 is MNHEY and CDR2 is SMNVEV in the germline V gene (reference sequence). The V gene lost 0 bases and the J gene lost 5 bases, with 4 bases spanning the gap. The CDR3 contains 13 residues. CDR3 nucleotides: TGTGCCAGCAGTTTATCGGGGACCGGGGAGCTGTTTTTT. It codes for CASSLSGTGELFF.

Only a few counts were recorded for this clone. The chain carries TRBV30 and TRBJ2-7; D is perhaps TRBD2 (7 bases). The CDR3 covers 12 residues. Germline V lookup: CDR1 GTSNPN, CDR2 SVGIG (reference sequence). Trimming took 3 bases from V and 5 from J, leaving 11 bases between them. The CDR3 sequence is CAWSEGGDEQYF. CDR3 bases: TGTGCCTGGAGCGAAGGGGGGGACGAGCAGTACTTC.

About this clone itself: A read error is likely here: a far larger clone is one base away. V usage is TRBV7-2 and J usage is TRBJ2-1, with 10 bases fitting TRBD1. J was trimmed by 5 bases and V by 4 bases; bases with no gene match: 17. The CDR3 extends over 19 amino acids. Germline V lookup: CDR1 SGHTA, CDR2 FQGNSA. CDR3 nucleotide sequence: TGTGCCAGCAGCTCACGGTGGGACAGGGGACAAAGCGGGCACAATGAGCAGTTCTTC. Protein product: CASSSRWDRGQSGHNEQFF.

The rearrangement links TRBV5-1 to TRBJ2-1; TRBD1 matches 12 bases. This CDR3 contains 15 residues. V was pared by 6 bases and J by 6 bases, with 7 bases of the junction left unmatched. Germline lookup yields CDR1 SGHRS and CDR2 YFSETQ. The CDR3 nucleotides read TGCGCCAGCACTGGGGACAGGGGGCCTGGCAATGAGCAGTTCTTC. This gives the protein CASTGDRGPGNEQFF.

The rearrangement joins TRBV11-2 to TRBJ1-1; TRBD1 is a possible D gene (6 bases). V lost 2 bases and J 2 bases, leaving 9 bases between the germline ends. The CDR3 is 14 residues long. Germline CDR1 and CDR2: SGHAT and FQNNGV. The CDR3 region has the DNA TGTGCCAGCAGCTTAACAGGGAGTAACACTGAAGCTTTCTTT. It translates to CASSLTGSNTEAFF.

This clone was observed a single time. The chain links TRBV30 to TRBJ2-7; tentatively, D is TRBD2 (6 bases). This CDR3 has 13 residues. The V and J ends lost 2 bases and 3 bases respectively, with 11 bases between them. The germline gives CDR1 GTSNPN, CDR2 SVGIG (reference sequence). This chain's CDR3 is CAWSSAGSYEQYF. CDR3 in DNA: TGTGCCTGGAGTTCGGCCGGGAGCTACGAGCAGTACTTC.